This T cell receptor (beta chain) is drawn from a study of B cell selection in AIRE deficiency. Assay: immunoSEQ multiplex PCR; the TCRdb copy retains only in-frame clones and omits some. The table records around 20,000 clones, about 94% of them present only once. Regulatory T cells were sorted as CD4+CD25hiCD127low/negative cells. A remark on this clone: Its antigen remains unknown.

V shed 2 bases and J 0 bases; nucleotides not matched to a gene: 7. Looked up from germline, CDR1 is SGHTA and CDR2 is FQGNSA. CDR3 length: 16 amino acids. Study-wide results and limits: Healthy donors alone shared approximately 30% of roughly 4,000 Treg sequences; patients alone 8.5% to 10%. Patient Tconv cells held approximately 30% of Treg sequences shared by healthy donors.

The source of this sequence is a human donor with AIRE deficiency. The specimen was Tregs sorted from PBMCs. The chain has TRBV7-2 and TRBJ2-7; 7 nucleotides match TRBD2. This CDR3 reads CASSLNWGGISYEQYF. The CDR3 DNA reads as TGTGCCAGCAGCTTAAACTGGGGGGGAATCTCCTACGAGCAGTACTTC.